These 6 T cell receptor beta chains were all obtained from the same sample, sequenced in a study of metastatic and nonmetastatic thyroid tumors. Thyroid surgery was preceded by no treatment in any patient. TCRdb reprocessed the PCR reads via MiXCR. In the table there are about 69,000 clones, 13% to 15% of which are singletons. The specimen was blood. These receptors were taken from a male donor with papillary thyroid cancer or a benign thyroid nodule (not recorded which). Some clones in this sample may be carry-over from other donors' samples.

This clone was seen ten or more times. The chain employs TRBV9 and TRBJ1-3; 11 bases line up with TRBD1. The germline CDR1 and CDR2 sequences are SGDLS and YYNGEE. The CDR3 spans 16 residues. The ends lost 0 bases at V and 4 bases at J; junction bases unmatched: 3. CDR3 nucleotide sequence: TGTGCCAGCAGCGTAGTGGGACAGGGGGAAGGAAACACCATATATTTT. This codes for CASSVVGQGEGNTIYF.

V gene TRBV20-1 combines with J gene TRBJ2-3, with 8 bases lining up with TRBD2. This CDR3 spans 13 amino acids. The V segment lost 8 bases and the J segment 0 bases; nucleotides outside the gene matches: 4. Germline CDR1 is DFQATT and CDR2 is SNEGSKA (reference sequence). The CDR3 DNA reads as TGCAGTTGTCAGCGGGAGAGCACAGATACGCAGTATTTT. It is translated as CSCQRESTDTQYF.

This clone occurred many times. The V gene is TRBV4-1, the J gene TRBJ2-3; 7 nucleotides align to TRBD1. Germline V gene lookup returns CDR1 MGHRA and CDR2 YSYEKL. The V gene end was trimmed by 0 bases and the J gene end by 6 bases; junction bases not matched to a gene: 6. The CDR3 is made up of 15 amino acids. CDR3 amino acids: CASSQDTGRGDTQYF. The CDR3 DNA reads TGCGCCAGCAGCCAAGATACGGGCAGGGGGGATACGCAGTATTTT.

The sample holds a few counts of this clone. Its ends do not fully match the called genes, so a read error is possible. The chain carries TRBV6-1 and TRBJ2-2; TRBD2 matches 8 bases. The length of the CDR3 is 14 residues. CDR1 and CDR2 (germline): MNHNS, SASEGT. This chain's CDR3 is CASRGLVNTGELFF. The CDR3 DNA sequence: TGTGCCAGCAGGGGACTAGTGAACACCGGGGAGCTTTTTTTT.

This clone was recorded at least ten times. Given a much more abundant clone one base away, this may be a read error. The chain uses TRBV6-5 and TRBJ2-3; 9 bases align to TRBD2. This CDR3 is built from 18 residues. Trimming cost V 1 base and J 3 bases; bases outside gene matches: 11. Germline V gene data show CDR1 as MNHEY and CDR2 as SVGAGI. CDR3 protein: CASSYLAPVAGDTDTQYF. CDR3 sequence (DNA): TGTGCCAGCAGTTACTTAGCCCCTGTAGCGGGAGATACAGATACGCAGTATTTT.

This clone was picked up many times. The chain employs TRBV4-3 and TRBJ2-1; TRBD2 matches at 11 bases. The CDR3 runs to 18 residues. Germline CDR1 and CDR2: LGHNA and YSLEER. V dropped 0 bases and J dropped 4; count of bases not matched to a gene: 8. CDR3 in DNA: TGCGCCAGCAGCCAAGACCTAGCGGGAGGCCGAAAGTACAATGAGCAGTTCTTC. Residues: CASSQDLAGGRKYNEQFF.